This TCR beta chain was retrieved from a study of T cell responses to AZD1222 COVID-19 vaccine. A note on this clone: Antigen specificity is unknown.

The CDR3 has 14 residues. CDR1 and CDR2 (germline): KGHSH, LQKENI. V lost 9 bases and J lost 3; bases outside the gene matches: 6. Points from the study as a whole: Targets within unmutated variant regions were reportedly found for nearly half of spike-specific TCRs. Spike-specific TCR breadth and depth were elevated following two AZD1222 doses. Mapped onto spike, vaccine-associated CD4 TCRs spanned it and were dominant at 160-218 and 743-854. Most donors were white British and more were female, and clonal diversity was possibly underestimated.

This table comes from immunoSEQ multiplex PCR, and its TCRdb copy is limited to in-frame clones, with some not included. The sample has more than 150,000 clones; more than 90% are singletons. This specimen consisted of peripheral blood, obtained 28 days after the second AZD1222 dose. The TCR was taken from an adult who received the AZD1222 COVID-19 vaccine. The genes are TRBV18 and TRBJ2-7; 12 bases match TRBD2. CDR3 region: CASQTSGGVYEQYF. The CDR3 coding sequence is TGTGCCAGTCAGACTAGCGGGGGCGTCTACGAGCAGTACTTC.